This paragraph covers one T cell receptor (beta chain) sequence. Its antigen is as yet unknown. In terms of origin and age, donors were healthy Caucasian individuals from Russia aged about 6 to 90. For the second PCR, which ran for roughly 7 to 11 cycles, a sample-barcoded 5' primer and a J-beta primer mix were used. TCRdb ran MiXCR on the 5' RACE reads and lists one entry per CDR3 protein. The sample has more than 1.4 million distinct CDR3 sequences; roughly 40% are singletons. This sample is part of a study of blood T cells in healthy people across ages. Study results and caveats: The CMV status of each donor remained undetermined, and this could have confounded shifts in expanded clonotypes.

Germline CDR1 reads DFQATT; CDR2 reads SNEGSKA (reference sequence). The V end lost 6 bases, the J end lost 4 bases, and 18 bases lay between the germline ends. This CDR3 contains 14 residues. V is TRBV20-1 and J is TRBJ1-2; D not resolved. The origin of this receptor is a young woman in good health. Specimen: blood. The CDR3 DNA follows: TGCAGTGCCTTACCGGTAGGATCCATCTATGGCTACACCTTC. As protein: CSALPVGSIYGYTF.